The 30 T cell receptor beta chains presented below share a single source sample, sequenced in a study of T cells in localized non-small cell lung cancer. Measured with immunoSEQ multiplex PCR; TCRdb has only the in-frame clones, and not every one. The sample has tens of thousands of clones, 80% to 90% seen once. Sequenced material: peripheral blood, taken before any cancer treatment. Receptors originate from a woman aged 35-70 years with stage I lung adenocarcinoma.

The chain carries TRBV18 and TRBJ2-3, with 8 bases fitting TRBD2. The CDR3 length is 15 residues. CDR1 and CDR2 (germline): KGHSH, LQKENI. V lost 4 bases, J lost 6 bases, and 9 bases stayed unmatched. The CDR3, as DNA: TGTGCCAGCTCACAGACGGGGGGGCATGTGGATACGCAGTATTTT. Protein sequence: CASSQTGGHVDTQYF.

The gene calls are TRBV28 and TRBJ2-7; D possibly uses TRBD1 or TRBD2 (6 bases each). The CDR3 contains 15 residues. Germline-derived CDR1 and CDR2 are MDHEN and SYDVKM. V shed 5 bases and J shed 6 bases, with 20 bases lying between them. The CDR3 DNA sequence: TGTGCCAGCAGTCCCGGGGGCCTACAGGGTAGCGAGCAGTACTTC. Protein sequence: CASSPGGLQGSEQYF.

The chain carries TRBV19 and TRBJ1-1; weak D call: TRBD1 (5 bases). Germline CDR1 reads LNHDA; CDR2 reads SQIVND (reference sequence). This CDR3 comprises 14 residues. Trimming took 7 bases from V and 0 from J, leaving 12 bases between them. CDR3 sequence: CASTAGTMNTEAFF. The CDR3 DNA reads as TGTGCCAGTACCGCAGGGACCATGAACACTGAAGCTTTCTTT.

V usage is TRBV30 and J usage is TRBJ2-3, with D possibly matching TRBD1 (8 bases). Trimming took 0 bases from V and 4 from J, leaving 17 bases between them. The germline V gene encodes CDR1 GTSNPN and CDR2 SVGIG (reference sequence). This CDR3 spans 16 amino acids. The CDR3 nucleotides are TGTGCCTGGAGTGTAGGACAGGGAGGGACGGCAGATACGCAGTATTTT. Amino acids: CAWSVGQGGTADTQYF.

V is TRBV4-1 and J is TRBJ1-2; D is possibly TRBD1 (5 bases). V was clipped by 0 bases and J by 3 bases, with 11 bases between them. The CDR3 spans 15 residues. Germline CDR1 is MGHRA and CDR2 is YSYEKL. CDR3 residues: CASSQERGADYGYTF. The CDR3 DNA follows: TGCGCCAGCAGCCAAGAGAGGGGCGCTGACTATGGCTACACCTTC.

In its sample, this clone was seen once. The genes are TRBV29-1 and TRBJ1-1, with D uncertain. Trimming stripped 7 bases from V and 0 bases from J, with 6 bases between. CDR3 length: 11 amino acids. Germline CDR1 reads SQVTM; CDR2 reads ANQGSEA. For the CDR3, the DNA is TGCAGCGCTACACTGAACACTGAAGCTTTCTTT. It is translated as CSATLNTEAFF.

The V gene is TRBV4-1, the J gene TRBJ2-1; TRBD2 matches 9 bases. The CDR3 is made up of 17 amino acids. CDR1 and CDR2 (germline): MGHRA, YSYEKL. Unmatched junction bases numbered 13, after V lost 0 bases and J lost 10 bases. The CDR3 is CASSQDQGGGGAGEQFF. CDR3 nucleotide sequence: TGCGCCAGCAGCCAAGATCAGGGCGGCGGGGGGGCGGGAGAGCAGTTCTTC.

The chain has TRBV5-1 and TRBJ1-4; D call uncertain. The V gene's germline CDR1 is SGHRS and CDR2 YFSETQ. This CDR3 is 14 amino acids long. Trimming left V 2 bases short and J 0 bases short, with 5 bases between. The CDR3 here is CASSFGTTNEKLFF. The CDR3 bases are TGCGCCAGCAGCTTTGGGACAACTAATGAAAAACTGTTTTTT.

The chain carries TRBV7-9 and TRBJ1-2; D remains unclear. This CDR3 has 13 amino acids. The germline V gene encodes CDR1 SEHNR and CDR2 FQNEAQ (reference sequence). V lost 1 base and J 6 bases, leaving 9 bases between the germline ends. The chain's CDR3 is CASSLGTHDGYTF. The CDR3 DNA is TGTGCCAGCAGCTTAGGTACCCATGATGGCTACACCTTC.

The chain links TRBV28 to TRBJ2-3, with TRBD2 matching over 7 bases. Germline CDR1 and CDR2: MDHEN and SYDVKM. The CDR3 spans 16 residues. V gave up 2 bases and J gave up 2 bases; unmatched junction bases: 7. The CDR3 nucleotides are TGTGCCAGCAGTTTAGGGCTAGCGGAGTCCACAGATACGCAGTATTTT. Translation gives CASSLGLAESTDTQYF.

V and J are TRBV4-2 and TRBJ2-7; D remains ambiguous. CDR3 length equals 15 residues. Trimming shortened V by 0 bases and J by 2 bases, and 11 bases separated the two germline ends. Germline values: CDR1 LGHNA, CDR2 YNFKEQ. In DNA form, the CDR3 reads TGTGCCAGCAGCCAAGATTGGGCGGAGACCTACGAGCAGTACTTC. Its protein product is CASSQDWAETYEQYF.

The V and J genes are TRBV7-2 and TRBJ2-5; D is perhaps TRBD1 or TRBD2 (6 bases each). The CDR3 contains 15 residues. The V gene's germline CDR1 is SGHTA and CDR2 FQGNSA. Deletions cut 6 bases from V and 7 bases from J, with 21 bases between. The DNA of the CDR3 is TGTGCCAGCAGGAGGGGGGACTCCACTCGAGGGACCCAGTACTTC. It translates to CASRRGDSTRGTQYF.

The chain recombines TRBV11-2 with TRBJ2-7; perhaps TRBD1 as D (6 bases). Deletions cut 1 base from V and 2 bases from J, with 9 bases between. Germline CDR1 is SGHAT and CDR2 is FQNNGV. The CDR3 contains 14 residues. CDR3 sequence (DNA): TGTGCCAGCAGCTTAGCACAGGGCCCCTACGAGCAGTACTTC. Its translation is CASSLAQGPYEQYF.

This clone was seen a few times. The V and J genes are TRBV10-3 and TRBJ2-3; 9 nucleotides agree with TRBD2. V lost 7 bases to trimming and J lost 4 bases; unmatched junction nucleotides: 6. The CDR3 length is 14 residues. Germline loops: CDR1 ENHRY, CDR2 SYGVKD. CDR3 in amino acids: CAIIDAGGADTQYF. The CDR3 nucleotides read TGTGCCATCATCGACGCGGGAGGGGCAGATACGCAGTATTTT.

The chain joins TRBV6-1 to TRBJ1-6, with 8 bases aligning to TRBD1. With 2 bases clipped from V and 6 bases from J, the junction kept 6 bases outside the gene matches. The CDR3 consists of 16 residues. Germline values: CDR1 MNHNS, CDR2 SASEGT. The CDR3 sequence: CASSEQIQGANSPLHF. CDR3 coding DNA: TGTGCCAGCAGTGAACAAATTCAGGGGGCTAATTCACCCCTCCACTTT.

The J gene is TRBJ2-3, the V gene TRBV28; the D is unclear. This CDR3 has 14 residues. Germline V lookup: CDR1 MDHEN, CDR2 SYDVKM. The V end lost 6 bases, the J end lost 2 bases, and 12 bases lay between the germline ends. CDR3: CASSSTFPTDTQYF. CDR3 DNA sequence: TGTGCCAGCAGCTCGACTTTTCCCACAGATACGCAGTATTTT.

The V and J genes are TRBV28 and TRBJ1-5, with unresolved D. Looked up from germline, CDR1 is MDHEN and CDR2 is SYDVKM. The CDR3 is made up of 13 amino acids. V dropped 3 bases and J dropped 4 bases, with 7 bases sitting between them. The CDR3 loop reads CASSFLDNQPQHF. The DNA for the CDR3 is TGTGCCAGCAGTTTTTTAGATAATCAGCCCCAGCATTTT. The entire variable domain, with the rest obtained from reference TRBV28 and TRBJ1-5, is as follows: DVKVTQSSRYLVKRTGEKVFLECVQDMDHENMFWYRQDPGLGLRLIYFSYDVKMKEKGDIPEGYSVSREKKERFSLILESASTNQTSMYLCASSFLDNQPQHFGDGTRLSIL.

The V and J genes are TRBV7-2 and TRBJ1-6; 7 bases are shared with TRBD1. V trimming: 5 bases; J trimming: 6 bases; junction bases outside the gene matches: 4. CDR3 length: 14 amino acids. Germline V lookup: CDR1 SGHTA, CDR2 FQGNSA. CDR3 DNA: TGTGCCAGCAGCGCCCGACAGGGTAATTCACCCCTCCACTTT. The encoded protein is CASSARQGNSPLHF.

The chain joins TRBV18 to TRBJ1-4; D is uncertain. Germline CDR1 KGHSH, CDR2 LQKENI. Trimming took off 0 bases at V and 2 bases at J, with 7 bases between the two ends. CDR3 length equals 15 residues. The CDR3 coding sequence is TGTGCCAGCTCACCACCGGGTTCCACTAATGAAAAACTGTTTTTT. Translating gives CASSPPGSTNEKLFF.

This chain links TRBV5-1 with TRBJ2-2; D call uncertain. Trimming took off 0 bases at V and 5 bases at J, with 11 bases between the two ends. The CDR3 has 15 residues. Germline V gives CDR1 SGHRS, CDR2 YFSETQ. CDR3 nucleotides: TGCGCCAGCAGCTTGGAATGGAGAATTACCGGGGAGCTGTTTTTT. Translating it yields CASSLEWRITGELFF. The complete variable domain, with remaining parts taken from reference TRBV5-1 and TRBJ2-2, reads KAGVTQTPRYLIKTRGQQVTLSCSPISGHRSVSWYQQTPGQGLQFLFEYFSETQRNKGNFPGRFSGRQFSNSRSEMNVSTLELGDSALYLCASSLEWRITGELFFGEGSRLTVL.

The chain couples TRBV4-3 to TRBJ1-3; D is possibly TRBD1 (6 bases). Germline CDR1 and CDR2: LGHNA and YSLEER. The CDR3 length is 17 residues. The ends were cut back, 1 base at V and 3 bases at J, with 16 bases in the middle. CDR3 protein: CASSQALMTGDGNTIYF. DNA of the CDR3: TGCGCCAGCAGCCAAGCCCTCATGACAGGAGATGGAAACACCATATATTTT.

The rearrangement joins TRBV27 to TRBJ2-7; 9 bases align to TRBD2. The CDR3 totals 15 residues. V shed 6 bases and J 5 bases; nucleotides not matched to a gene: 11. CDR1 is MNHEY, CDR2 SMNVEV, per germline (reference sequence). The CDR3 coding sequence is TGTGCCAGCAGCCCATTAGCGGGAGCTCTCAACGAGCAGTACTTC. This translates into CASSPLAGALNEQYF.

The chain is built from TRBV4-1 and TRBJ2-3; 9 nucleotides line up with TRBD2. Germline CDR1 is MGHRA and CDR2 is YSYEKL. Trimming cost V 3 bases and J 5 bases; bases outside gene matches: 6. The CDR3 runs 15 residues. The chain's CDR3 is CASSHSGSYEDTQYF. The CDR3 DNA reads TGCGCCAGCAGCCATAGCGGGAGTTATGAAGATACGCAGTATTTT.

The chain employs TRBV4-1 and TRBJ2-3, with 9 bases aligning to TRBD1. This CDR3 contains 15 residues. In germline, CDR1 is MGHRA, CDR2 YSYEKL. V was clipped by 5 bases and J by 2 bases; unmatched bases: 5. In DNA form, the CDR3 reads TGCGCCAGCAGCACTACAGGGGGCGACACAGATACGCAGTATTTT. Translation gives CASSTTGGDTDTQYF.

The rearrangement links TRBV7-8 to TRBJ2-5; TRBD1 might be the D (6 bases). The CDR3 contains 14 residues. Germline V gene lookup returns CDR1 SGHVS and CDR2 FQNEAQ. The V end was cut by 3 bases, the J end by 5 bases, with 13 bases between. CDR3 amino acids: CASSFLGTYETQYF. The CDR3 DNA sequence: TGTGCCAGCAGCTTTCTCGGGACATATGAGACCCAGTACTTC.

The J gene is TRBJ2-3, the V gene TRBV15; 9 bases are shared with TRBD1. This CDR3 contains 16 residues. Unmatched junction bases numbered 4, after V lost 3 bases and J lost 0 bases. CDR1 and CDR2 (germline): LNHNV, YYDKDF (reference sequence). The CDR3 sequence: CATSRGTGSSTDTQYF. The CDR3 nucleotides read TGTGCCACCAGCAGGGGGACAGGGTCGAGCACAGATACGCAGTATTTT.

The V call is TRBV9, the J call TRBJ1-1; D is possibly TRBD1 (6 bases). The CDR3 has 16 residues. Trimming took 5 bases from V and 5 from J, leaving 22 bases between them. CDR1 and CDR2 from the germline V gene are SGDLS and YYNGEE. CDR3 loop: CASSPPGGGSETEAFF. The CDR3 bases are TGTGCCAGCAGTCCCCCCGGGGGGGGCTCTGAGACTGAAGCTTTCTTT.

The J gene is TRBJ2-1, the V gene TRBV5-8; 11 bases align to TRBD2. V lost 4 bases to trimming and J lost 6 bases; unmatched junction nucleotides: 9. Germline lookup yields CDR1 SGHTS and CDR2 YDEGEE. The CDR3 has 16 residues. This CDR3 reads CASSPASGRIVNEQFF. The CDR3 nucleotides are TGTGCCAGCAGCCCCGCTAGCGGGAGGATCGTCAATGAGCAGTTCTTC.

The rearrangement joins TRBV6-5 to TRBJ2-7, with 8 bases identical to TRBD1. The CDR3 consists of 14 residues. Germline lookup yields CDR1 MNHEY and CDR2 SVGAGI. The trim removed 6 bases at V and 2 bases at J, leaving 6 bases unmatched. The CDR3 reads CASSRGTGTYEQYF. Written as DNA, the CDR3 is TGTGCCAGCAGCCGCGGGACAGGAACCTACGAGCAGTACTTC.

The chain combines TRBV28 with TRBJ2-3, with 12 bases lining up with TRBD2. Germline-derived CDR1 and CDR2 are MDHEN and SYDVKM. The CDR3 has 16 residues. V lost 5 bases, J lost 5 bases, and 8 bases stayed unmatched. CDR3 bases: TGTGCCAGCAGTCTCTCTAGCGGGAGGGCCTTAGATACGCAGTATTTT. Encoded protein: CASSLSSGRALDTQYF.